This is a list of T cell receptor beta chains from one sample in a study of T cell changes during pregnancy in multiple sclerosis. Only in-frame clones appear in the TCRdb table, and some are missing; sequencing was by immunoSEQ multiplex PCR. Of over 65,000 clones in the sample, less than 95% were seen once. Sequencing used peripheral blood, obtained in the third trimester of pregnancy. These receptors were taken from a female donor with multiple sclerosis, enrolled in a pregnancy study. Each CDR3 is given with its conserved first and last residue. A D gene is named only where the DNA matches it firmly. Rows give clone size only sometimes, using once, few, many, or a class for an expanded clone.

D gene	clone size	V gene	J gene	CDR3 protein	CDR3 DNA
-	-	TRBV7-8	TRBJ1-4	CASSLGQATNEKLFF	TGTGCCAGCAGCTTAGGACAGGCAACTAATGAAAAACTGTTTTTT
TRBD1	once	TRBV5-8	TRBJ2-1	CASSPSGQKQFF	TGTGCCAGCAGCCCCTCGGGACAGAAGCAGTTCTTC
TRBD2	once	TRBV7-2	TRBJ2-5	CASSLVASGGKTQYF	TGTGCCAGCAGCTTAGTGGCTAGCGGGGGCAAGACCCAGTACTTC
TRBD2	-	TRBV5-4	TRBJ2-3	CASSPTSGGPTMQYF	TGTGCCAGCAGCCCGACTAGCGGGGGGCCTACGATGCAGTATTTT
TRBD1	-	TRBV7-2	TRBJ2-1	CASSLGGTAYNEQFF	TGTGCCAGCAGCTTAGGAGGGACAGCCTACAATGAGCAGTTCTTC
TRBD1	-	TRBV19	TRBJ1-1	CASSIKGTGSLVQAFF	TGTGCCAGTAGTATAAAAGGGACAGGGAGTTTAGTACAAGCTTTCTTT
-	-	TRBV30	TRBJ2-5	CAWSRGNQETQYF	TGTGCCTGGAGCAGGGGAAACCAAGAGACCCAGTACTTC
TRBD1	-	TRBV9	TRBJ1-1	CASSVEDRGRGTEAFF	TGTGCCAGCAGCGTAGAGGACAGGGGGCGAGGGACTGAAGCTTTCTTT
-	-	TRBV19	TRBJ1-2	CASIPAATGYGYTF	TGTGCCAGTATCCCGGCTGCGACAGGCTATGGCTACACCTTC
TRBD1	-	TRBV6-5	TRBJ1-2	CASSPTGEVYGYTF	TGTGCCAGCAGTCCGACAGGGGAGGTCTATGGCTACACCTTC
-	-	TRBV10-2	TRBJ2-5	CASSEGGGGETQYF	TGCGCCAGCAGTGAAGGTGGGGGCGGGGAGACCCAGTACTTC
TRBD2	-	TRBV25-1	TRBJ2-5	CASSRLVAGQETQYF	TGTGCCAGCAGTAGGCTGGTAGCGGGGCAAGAGACCCAGTACTTC
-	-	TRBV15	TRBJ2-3	CAISQGYTDTQYF	TGTGCCATCTCCCAGGGGTACACAGATACGCAGTATTTT
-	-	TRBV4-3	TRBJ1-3	CASSQDPRGASGNTIYF	TGCGCCAGCAGCCAAGACCCCCGAGGAGCCTCTGGAAACACCATATATTTT
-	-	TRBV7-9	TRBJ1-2	CASSLEQFNYGYTF	TGTGCCAGCAGCTTAGAACAGTTCAACTATGGCTACACCTTC
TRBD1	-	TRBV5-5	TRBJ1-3	CASSLGPHRGRHSGNTIYF	TGTGCCAGCAGCTTAGGGCCTCACAGGGGAAGGCACTCTGGAAACACCATATATTTT
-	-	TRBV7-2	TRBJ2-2	CASNLVGPVTGELFF	TGTGCCAGCAACCTAGTGGGGCCCGTGACCGGGGAGCTGTTTTTT
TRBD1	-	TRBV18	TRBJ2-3	CASSPPGQGVSTDTQYF	TGTGCCAGCTCACCACCGGGACAGGGAGTTAGCACAGATACGCAGTATTTT
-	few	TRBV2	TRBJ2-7	CASRRGEQYF	TGTGCCAGCAGGAGAGGTGAGCAGTACTTC
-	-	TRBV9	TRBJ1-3	CASGQTYSGNTIYF	TGTGCCAGCGGGCAGACCTACTCTGGAAACACCATATATTTT
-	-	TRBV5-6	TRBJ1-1	CASSRAAGTEAFF	TGTGCCAGCAGCCGCGCGGCGGGCACTGAAGCTTTCTTT
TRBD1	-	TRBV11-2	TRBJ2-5	CASSRDRVETQYF	TGTGCCAGCAGCCGGGACAGGGTAGAGACCCAGTACTTC
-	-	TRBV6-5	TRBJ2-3	CASSYWQGHTDTQYF	TGTGCCAGCAGTTACTGGCAGGGGCACACAGATACGCAGTATTTT
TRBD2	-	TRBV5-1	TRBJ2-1	CASSPSGGLYNEQFF	TGCGCCAGCAGCCCTAGCGGGGGGCTGTACAATGAGCAGTTCTTC
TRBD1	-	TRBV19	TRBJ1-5	CASQGRDSKNQPQHF	TGTGCCAGCCAGGGCCGGGACAGCAAAAATCAGCCCCAGCATTTT
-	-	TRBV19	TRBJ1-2	CASSILDGSYGYTF	TGTGCCAGTAGTATACTTGACGGGTCCTATGGCTACACCTTC
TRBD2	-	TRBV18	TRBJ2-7	CASSLKGTSGGHSYEQYF	TGTGCCAGCTCCCTCAAGGGGACTAGCGGGGGCCACTCCTACGAGCAGTACTTC
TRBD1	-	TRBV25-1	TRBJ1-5	CASSEGDRFNQPQHF	TGTGCCAGCAGTGAGGGGGACAGGTTCAATCAGCCCCAGCATTTT
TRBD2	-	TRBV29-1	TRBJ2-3	CSAQTSVKSDTQYF	TGCAGCGCCCAGACTAGCGTGAAATCAGATACGCAGTATTTT
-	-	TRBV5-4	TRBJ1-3	CASSFSQSFGNTIYF	TGTGCCAGCAGCTTCAGTCAGTCCTTTGGAAACACCATATATTTT
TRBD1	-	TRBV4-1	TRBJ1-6	CASSPVRDREVCDDSPLHF	TGCGCCAGCAGCCCAGTGCGGGACAGGGAGGTTTGTGACGATTCACCCCTCCACTTT
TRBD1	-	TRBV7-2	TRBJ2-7	CASSTGQVTYEQYF	TGTGCCAGCAGCACGGGACAGGTGACCTACGAGCAGTACTTC
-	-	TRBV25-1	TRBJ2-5	CASSEYRGLETQYF	TGTGCCAGCAGTGAATATAGAGGGTTAGAGACCCAGTACTTC
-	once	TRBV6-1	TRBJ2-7	CASSAGRSSYEQYF	TGTGCCAGCAGTGCCGGTCGGAGCTCCTACGAGCAGTACTTC
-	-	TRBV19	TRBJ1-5	CASNWGDNQPQHF	TGTGCCAGTAATTGGGGGGACAATCAGCCCCAGCATTTT
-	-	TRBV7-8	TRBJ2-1	CASSSPRGGINEQFF	TGTGCCAGCAGCTCACCAAGGGGGGGTATAAATGAGCAGTTCTTC
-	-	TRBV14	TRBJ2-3	CASSFFGGGSTDTQYF	TGTGCCAGCTCCTTCTTTGGGGGAGGAAGCACAGATACGCAGTATTTT
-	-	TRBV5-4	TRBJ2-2	CASSPQGLRNTGELFF	TGTGCCAGCAGCCCGCAGGGCCTCAGGAACACCGGGGAGCTGTTTTTT
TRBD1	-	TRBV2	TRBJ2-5	CASSRDRVETQYF	TGTGCCAGCAGTCGTGACAGGGTGGAGACCCAGTACTTC
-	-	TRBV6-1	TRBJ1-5	CASSQRGWYQPQHF	TGTGCCAGCAGTCAAAGGGGATGGTATCAGCCCCAGCATTTT